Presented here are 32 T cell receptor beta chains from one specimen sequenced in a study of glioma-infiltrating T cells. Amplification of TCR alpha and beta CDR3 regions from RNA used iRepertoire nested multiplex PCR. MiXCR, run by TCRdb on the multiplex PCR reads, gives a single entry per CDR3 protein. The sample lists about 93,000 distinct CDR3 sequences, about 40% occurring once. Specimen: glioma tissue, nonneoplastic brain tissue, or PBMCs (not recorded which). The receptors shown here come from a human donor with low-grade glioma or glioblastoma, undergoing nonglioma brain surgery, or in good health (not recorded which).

CDR3 region: CASSQEGGASNQPQHF. CDR3 nucleotide sequence: TGCGCCAGCAGCCAAGAGGGGGGGGCGAGCAATCAGCCCCAGCATTTT. The chain employs TRBV4-1 and TRBJ1-5; D perhaps matches TRBD1 (6 bases). Trimming took 0 bases from V and 1 from J, leaving 10 bases between them. The CDR3 extends over 16 amino acids. Germline V gene lookup returns CDR1 MGHRA and CDR2 YSYEKL.

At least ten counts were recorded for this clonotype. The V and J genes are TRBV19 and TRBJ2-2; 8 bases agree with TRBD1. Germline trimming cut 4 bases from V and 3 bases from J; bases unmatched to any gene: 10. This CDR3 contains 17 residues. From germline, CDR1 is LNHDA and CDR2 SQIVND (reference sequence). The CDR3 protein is CASSTFGQGAYTGELFF. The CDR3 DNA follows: TGTGCCAGTAGTACCTTTGGGCAGGGGGCTTACACCGGGGAGCTGTTTTTT.

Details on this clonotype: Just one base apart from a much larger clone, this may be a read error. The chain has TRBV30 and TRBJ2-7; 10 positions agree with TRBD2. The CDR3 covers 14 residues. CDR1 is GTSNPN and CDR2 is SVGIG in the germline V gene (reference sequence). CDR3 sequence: CAWGGTSDYYEQCF. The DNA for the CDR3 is TGTGCCTGGGGTGGGACTAGCGACTACTACGAGCAGTGCTTC.

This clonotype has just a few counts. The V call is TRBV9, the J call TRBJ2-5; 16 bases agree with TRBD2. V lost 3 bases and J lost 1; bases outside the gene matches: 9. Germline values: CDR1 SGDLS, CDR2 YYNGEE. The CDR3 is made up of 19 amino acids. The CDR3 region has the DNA TGTGCCAGCAGCGAGAGAGGGACTAGCGGGAGGGGAAGCCAAGAGACCCAGTACTTC. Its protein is CASSERGTSGRGSQETQYF.

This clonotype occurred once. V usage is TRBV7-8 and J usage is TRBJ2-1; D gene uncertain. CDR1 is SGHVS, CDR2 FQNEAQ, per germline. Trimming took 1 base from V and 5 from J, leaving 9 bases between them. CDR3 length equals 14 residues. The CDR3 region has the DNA TGTGCCAGCAGCTTAGGTGTCGCGGACAATGAGCAGTTCTTC. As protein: CASSLGVADNEQFF.

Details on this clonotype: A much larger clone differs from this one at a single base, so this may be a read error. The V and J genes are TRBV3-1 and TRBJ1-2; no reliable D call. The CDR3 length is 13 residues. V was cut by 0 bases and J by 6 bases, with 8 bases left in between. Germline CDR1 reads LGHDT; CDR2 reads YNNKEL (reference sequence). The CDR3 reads CASSQERVDGYTF. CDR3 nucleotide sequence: TGTGCCAGCAGCCAAGAAAGGGTGGATGGCTACACCTTC.

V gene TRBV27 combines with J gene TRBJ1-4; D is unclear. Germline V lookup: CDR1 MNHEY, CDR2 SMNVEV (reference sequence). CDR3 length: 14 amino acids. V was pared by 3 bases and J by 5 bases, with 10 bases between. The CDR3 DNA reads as TGTGCCAGCAGTTTTTTGGTACTGAATGAAAAACTGTTTTTT. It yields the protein CASSFLVLNEKLFF.

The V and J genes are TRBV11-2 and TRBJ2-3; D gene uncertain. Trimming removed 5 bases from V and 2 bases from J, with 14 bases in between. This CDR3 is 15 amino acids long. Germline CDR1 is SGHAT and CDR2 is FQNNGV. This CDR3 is CASSLMLGSTDTQYF. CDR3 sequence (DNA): TGTGCCAGCAGCCTAATGCTGGGCTCCACAGATACGCAGTATTTT. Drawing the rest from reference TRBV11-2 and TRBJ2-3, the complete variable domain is EAGVAQSPRYKIIEKRQSVAFWCNPISGHATLYWYQQILGQGPKLLIQFQNNGVVDDSQLPKDRFSAERLKGVDSTLKIQPAKLEDSAVYLCASSLMLGSTDTQYFGPGTRLTVL.

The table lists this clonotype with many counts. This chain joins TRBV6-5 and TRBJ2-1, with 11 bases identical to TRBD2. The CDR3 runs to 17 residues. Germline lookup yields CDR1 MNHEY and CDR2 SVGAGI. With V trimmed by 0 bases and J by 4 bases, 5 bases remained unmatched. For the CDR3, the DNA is TGTGCCAGCAGTTACTCGACTAGCGGGAAAAGATACAATGAGCAGTTCTTC. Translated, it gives CASSYSTSGKRYNEQFF.

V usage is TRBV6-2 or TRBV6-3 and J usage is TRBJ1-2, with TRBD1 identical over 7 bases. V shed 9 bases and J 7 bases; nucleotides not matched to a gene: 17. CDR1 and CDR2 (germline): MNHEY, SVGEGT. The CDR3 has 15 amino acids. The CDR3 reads CARSETGPLGCGYTF. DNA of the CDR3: TGTGCCAGAAGTGAGACAGGGCCGCTGGGCTGTGGCTACACCTTC.

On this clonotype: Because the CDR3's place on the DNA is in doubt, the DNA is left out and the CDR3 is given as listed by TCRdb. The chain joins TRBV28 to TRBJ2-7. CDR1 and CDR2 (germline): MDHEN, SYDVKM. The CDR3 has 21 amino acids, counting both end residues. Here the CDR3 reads CASSFYICSAIRLLGAYEQYF.

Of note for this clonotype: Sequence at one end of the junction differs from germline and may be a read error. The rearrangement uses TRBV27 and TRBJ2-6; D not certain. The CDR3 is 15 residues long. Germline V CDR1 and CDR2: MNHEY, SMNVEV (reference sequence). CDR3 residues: CASTLSRSGANVLTF. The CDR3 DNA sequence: TGTGCCAGCACTTTATCTCGCTCTGGGGCCAACGTCCTGACTTTC.

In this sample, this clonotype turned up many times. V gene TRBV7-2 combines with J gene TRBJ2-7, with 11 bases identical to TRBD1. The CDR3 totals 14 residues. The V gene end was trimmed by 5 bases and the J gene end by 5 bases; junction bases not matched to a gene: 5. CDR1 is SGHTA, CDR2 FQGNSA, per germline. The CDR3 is CASSAGQGGHEQYF. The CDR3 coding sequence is TGTGCCAGCAGCGCGGGACAGGGGGGCCACGAGCAGTACTTC.

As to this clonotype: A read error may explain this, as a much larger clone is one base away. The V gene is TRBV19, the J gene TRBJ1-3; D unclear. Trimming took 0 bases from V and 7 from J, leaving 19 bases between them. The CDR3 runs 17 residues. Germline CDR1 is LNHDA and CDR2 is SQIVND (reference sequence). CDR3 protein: CASSIEERTRSFNTIYF. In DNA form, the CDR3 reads TGTGCCAGTAGTATAGAAGAGAGGACGAGATCTTTTAACACCATATATTTT.

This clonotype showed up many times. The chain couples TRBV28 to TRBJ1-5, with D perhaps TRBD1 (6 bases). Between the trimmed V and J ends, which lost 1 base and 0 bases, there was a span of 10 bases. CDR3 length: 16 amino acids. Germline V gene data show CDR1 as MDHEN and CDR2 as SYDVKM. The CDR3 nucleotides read TGTGCCAGCAGTTTATCTCCAGGGGTTAGCAATCAGCCCCAGCATTTT. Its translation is CASSLSPGVSNQPQHF.

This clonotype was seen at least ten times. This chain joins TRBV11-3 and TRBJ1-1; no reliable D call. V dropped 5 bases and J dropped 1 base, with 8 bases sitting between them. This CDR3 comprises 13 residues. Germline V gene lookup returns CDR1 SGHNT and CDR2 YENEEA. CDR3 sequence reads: CASSNGGNTEAFF. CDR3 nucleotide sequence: TGTGCCAGCAGCAACGGAGGGAACACTGAAGCTTTCTTT.

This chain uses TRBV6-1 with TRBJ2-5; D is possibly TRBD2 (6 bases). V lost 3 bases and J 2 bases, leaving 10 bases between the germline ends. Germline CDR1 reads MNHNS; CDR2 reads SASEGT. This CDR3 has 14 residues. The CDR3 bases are TGTGCCAGCAGTGAGACTAGGCAGCAAGAGACCCAGTACTTC. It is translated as CASSETRQQETQYF.

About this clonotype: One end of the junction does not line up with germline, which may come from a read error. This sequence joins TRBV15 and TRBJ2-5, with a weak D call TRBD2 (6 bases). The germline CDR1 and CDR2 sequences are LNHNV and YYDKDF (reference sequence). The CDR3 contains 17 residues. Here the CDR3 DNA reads TGTGTCACCAGCAGAGATCTTATCGGGGGTAGGGAAGAGACCCAGTACTTC. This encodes CVTSRDLIGGREETQYF. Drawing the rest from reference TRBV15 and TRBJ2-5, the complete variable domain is DAMVIQNPRYQVTQFGKPVTLSCSQTLNHNVMYWYQQKSSQAPKLLFHYYDKDFNNEADTPDNFQSRRPNTSFCFLDIRSPGLGDTAMYLCVTSRDLIGGREETQYFGPGTRLLVL.

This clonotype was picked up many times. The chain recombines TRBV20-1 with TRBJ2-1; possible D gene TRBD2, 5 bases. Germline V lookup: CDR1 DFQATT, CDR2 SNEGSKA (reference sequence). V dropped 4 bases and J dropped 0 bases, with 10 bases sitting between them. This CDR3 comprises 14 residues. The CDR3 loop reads CSAKEGSSYNEQFF. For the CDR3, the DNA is TGCAGTGCTAAAGAGGGTAGCTCCTACAATGAGCAGTTCTTC.

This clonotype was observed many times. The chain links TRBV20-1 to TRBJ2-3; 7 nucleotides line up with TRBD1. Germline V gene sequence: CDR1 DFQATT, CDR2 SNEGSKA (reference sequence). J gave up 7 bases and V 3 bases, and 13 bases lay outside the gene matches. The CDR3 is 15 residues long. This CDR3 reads CSASPPGTVKNTQYF. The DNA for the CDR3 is TGCAGTGCTAGCCCCCCCGGGACAGTGAAAAATACGCAGTATTTT.

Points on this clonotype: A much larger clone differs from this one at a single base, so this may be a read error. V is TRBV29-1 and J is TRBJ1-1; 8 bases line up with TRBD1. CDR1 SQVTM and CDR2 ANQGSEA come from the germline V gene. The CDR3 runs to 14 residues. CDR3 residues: CNVEEDREETEAFF. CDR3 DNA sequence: TGCAACGTTGAAGAGGACAGGGAGGAAACTGAAGCTTTCTTT. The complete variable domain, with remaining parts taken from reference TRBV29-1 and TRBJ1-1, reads SAVISQKPSRDICQRGTSLTIQCQVDSQVTMMFWYRQQPGQSLTLIATANQGSEATYESGFVIDKFPISRPNLTFSTLTVSNMSPEDSSIYLCNVEEDREETEAFFGQGTRLTVV.

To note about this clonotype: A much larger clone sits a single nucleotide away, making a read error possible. The CDR3 region is CASSLTTVAWRAFF. CDR3 DNA: TGTGCCAGCAGCTTAACGACAGTTGCGTGGAGAGCTTTCTTT. The chain has TRBV7-2 and TRBJ1-1; TRBD1 is a possible D gene (5 bases). Between the trimmed V and J ends, which lost 2 bases and 10 bases, there was a span of 17 bases. The CDR3 runs 14 residues. Germline V gene lookup returns CDR1 SGHTA and CDR2 FQGNSA.

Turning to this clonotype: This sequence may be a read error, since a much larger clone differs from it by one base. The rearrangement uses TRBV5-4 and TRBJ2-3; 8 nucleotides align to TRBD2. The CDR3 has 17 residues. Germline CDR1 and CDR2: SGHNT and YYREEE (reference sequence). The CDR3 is CASSLGTSTSLGDAQYF. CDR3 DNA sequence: TGTGCCAGCAGCTTGGGGACTAGCACGTCGTTGGGAGATGCGCAGTATTTT.

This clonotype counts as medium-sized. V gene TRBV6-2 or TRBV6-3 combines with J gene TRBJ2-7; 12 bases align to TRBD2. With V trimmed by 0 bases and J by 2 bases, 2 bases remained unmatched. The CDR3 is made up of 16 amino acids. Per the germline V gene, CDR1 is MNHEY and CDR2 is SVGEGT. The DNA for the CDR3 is TGTGCCAGCAGTTACTCAGGACTAGCGGGAACCTACGAGCAGTACTTC. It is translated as CASSYSGLAGTYEQYF.

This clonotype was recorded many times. In DNA form, the CDR3 reads TGTGCCAGTTTTAACAGGATCAACGAGCAGTACTTC. It encodes CASFNRINEQYF. This chain links TRBV28 with TRBJ2-7; possible D gene TRBD1, 5 bases. Trimming pared 9 bases from V and 5 bases from J, leaving 14 bases between. The CDR3 is 12 amino acids. Germline CDR1 is MDHEN and CDR2 is SYDVKM.

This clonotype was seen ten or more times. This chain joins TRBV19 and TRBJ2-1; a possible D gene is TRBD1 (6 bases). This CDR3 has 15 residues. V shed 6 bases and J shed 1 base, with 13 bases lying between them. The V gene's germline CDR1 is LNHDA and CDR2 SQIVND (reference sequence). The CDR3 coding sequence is TGTGCCAGTAGGAGGGGCCAGGGGTCCTACAATGAGCAGTTCTTC. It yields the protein CASRRGQGSYNEQFF.

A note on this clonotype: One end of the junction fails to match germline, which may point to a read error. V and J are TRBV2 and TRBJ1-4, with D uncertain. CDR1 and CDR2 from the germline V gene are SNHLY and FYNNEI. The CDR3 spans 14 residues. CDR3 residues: CASSSGAFLEKLLF. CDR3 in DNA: TGTGCCAGCAGTAGCGGAGCCTTCTTGGAAAAACTGTTATTT. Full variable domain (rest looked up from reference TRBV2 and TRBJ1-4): EPEVTQTPSHQVTQMGQEVILRCVPISNHLYFYWYRQILGQKVEFLVSFYNNEISEKSEIFDDQFSVERPDGSNFTLKIRSTKLEDSAMYFCASSSGAFLEKLLFGSGTQLSVL.

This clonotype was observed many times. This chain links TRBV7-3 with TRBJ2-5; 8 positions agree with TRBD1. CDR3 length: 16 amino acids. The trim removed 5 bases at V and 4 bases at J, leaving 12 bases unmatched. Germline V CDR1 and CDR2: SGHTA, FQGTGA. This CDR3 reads CASSPRTGTGGETQYF. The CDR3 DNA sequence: TGTGCCAGCAGCCCACGGACCGGGACAGGAGGAGAGACCCAGTACTTC. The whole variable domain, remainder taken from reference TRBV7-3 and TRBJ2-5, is GAGVSQTPSNKVTEKGKYVELRCDPISGHTALYWYRQSLGQGPEFLIYFQGTGAADDSGLPNDRFFAVRPEGSVSTLKIQRTERGDSAVYLCASSPRTGTGGETQYFGPGTRLLVL.

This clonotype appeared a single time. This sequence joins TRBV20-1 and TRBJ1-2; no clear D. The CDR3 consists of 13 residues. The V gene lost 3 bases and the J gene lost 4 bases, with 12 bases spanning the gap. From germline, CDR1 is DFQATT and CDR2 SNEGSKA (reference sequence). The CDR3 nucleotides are TGCAGTGCTAGTGGACGTCACGTCTATGGCTACACCTTC. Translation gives CSASGRHVYGYTF.

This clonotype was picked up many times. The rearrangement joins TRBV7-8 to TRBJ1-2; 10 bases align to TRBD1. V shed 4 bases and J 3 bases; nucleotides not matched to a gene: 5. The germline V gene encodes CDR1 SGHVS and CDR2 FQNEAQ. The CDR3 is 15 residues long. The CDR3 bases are TGTGCCAGCAGCTCACAAGGGACAGGGGACTATGGCTACACCTTC. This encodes CASSSQGTGDYGYTF.

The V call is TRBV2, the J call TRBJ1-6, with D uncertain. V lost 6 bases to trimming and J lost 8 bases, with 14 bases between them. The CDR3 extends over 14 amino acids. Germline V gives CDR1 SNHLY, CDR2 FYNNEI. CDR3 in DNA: TGTGCCAGCAGGTATACCGCCCCGGATTCACCCCTCCACTTT. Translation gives CASRYTAPDSPLHF. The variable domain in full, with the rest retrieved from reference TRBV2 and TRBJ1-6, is EPEVTQTPSHQVTQMGQEVILRCVPISNHLYFYWYRQILGQKVEFLVSFYNNEISEKSEIFDDQFSVERPDGSNFTLKIRSTKLEDSAMYFCASRYTAPDSPLHFGNGTRLTVT.

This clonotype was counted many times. The chain's CDR3 is CSAPDRGYEQYF. The CDR3 DNA reads as TGCAGTGCTCCGGACAGGGGTTACGAGCAGTACTTC. V gene TRBV20-1 combines with J gene TRBJ2-7; 9 nucleotides match TRBD1. The CDR3 contains 12 residues. V lost 5 bases and J lost 4; bases outside the gene matches: 3. Per the germline V gene, CDR1 is DFQATT and CDR2 is SNEGSKA (reference sequence).